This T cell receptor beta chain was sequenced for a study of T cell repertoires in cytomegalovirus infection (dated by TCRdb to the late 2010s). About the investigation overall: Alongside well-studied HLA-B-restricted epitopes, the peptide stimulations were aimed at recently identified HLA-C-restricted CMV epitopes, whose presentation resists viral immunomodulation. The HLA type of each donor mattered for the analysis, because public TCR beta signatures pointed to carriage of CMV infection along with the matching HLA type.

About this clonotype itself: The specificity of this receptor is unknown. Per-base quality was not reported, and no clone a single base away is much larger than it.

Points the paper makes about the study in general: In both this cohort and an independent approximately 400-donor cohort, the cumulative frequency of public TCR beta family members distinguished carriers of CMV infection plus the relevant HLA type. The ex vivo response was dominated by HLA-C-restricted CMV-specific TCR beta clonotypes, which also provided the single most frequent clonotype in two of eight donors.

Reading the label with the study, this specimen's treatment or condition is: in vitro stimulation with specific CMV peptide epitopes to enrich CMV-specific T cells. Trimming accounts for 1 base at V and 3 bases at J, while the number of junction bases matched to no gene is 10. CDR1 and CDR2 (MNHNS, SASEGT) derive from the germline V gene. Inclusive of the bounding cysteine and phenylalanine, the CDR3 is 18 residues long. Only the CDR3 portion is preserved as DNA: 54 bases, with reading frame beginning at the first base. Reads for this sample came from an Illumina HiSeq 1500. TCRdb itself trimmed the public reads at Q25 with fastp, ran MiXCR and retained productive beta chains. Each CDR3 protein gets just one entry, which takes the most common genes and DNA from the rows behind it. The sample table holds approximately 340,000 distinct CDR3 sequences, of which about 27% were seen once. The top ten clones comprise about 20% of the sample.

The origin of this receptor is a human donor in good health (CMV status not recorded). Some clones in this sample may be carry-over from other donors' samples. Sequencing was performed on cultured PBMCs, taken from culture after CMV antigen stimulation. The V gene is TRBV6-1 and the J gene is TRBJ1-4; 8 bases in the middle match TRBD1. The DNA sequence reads TGTGCCAGCAGTGAAGTCCGCAGGGGGCCGCCCGCTAATGAAAAACTGTTTTTT. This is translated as CASSEVRRGPPANEKLFF.